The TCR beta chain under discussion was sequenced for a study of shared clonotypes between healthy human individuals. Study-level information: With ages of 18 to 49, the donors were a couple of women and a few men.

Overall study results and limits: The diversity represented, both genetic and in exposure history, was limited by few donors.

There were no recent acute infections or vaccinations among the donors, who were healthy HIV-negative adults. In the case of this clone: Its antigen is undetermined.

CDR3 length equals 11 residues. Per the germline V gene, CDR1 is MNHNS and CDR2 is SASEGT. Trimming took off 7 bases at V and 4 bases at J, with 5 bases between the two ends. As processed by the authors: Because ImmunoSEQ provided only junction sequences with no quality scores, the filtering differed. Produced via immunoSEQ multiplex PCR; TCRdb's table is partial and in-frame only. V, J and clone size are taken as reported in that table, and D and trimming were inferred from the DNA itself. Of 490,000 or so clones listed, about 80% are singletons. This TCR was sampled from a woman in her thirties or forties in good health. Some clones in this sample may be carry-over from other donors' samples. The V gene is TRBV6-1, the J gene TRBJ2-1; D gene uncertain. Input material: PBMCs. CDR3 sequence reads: CASTAYNEQFF. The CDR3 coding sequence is TGTGCCAGCACAGCGTACAATGAGCAGTTCTTC.